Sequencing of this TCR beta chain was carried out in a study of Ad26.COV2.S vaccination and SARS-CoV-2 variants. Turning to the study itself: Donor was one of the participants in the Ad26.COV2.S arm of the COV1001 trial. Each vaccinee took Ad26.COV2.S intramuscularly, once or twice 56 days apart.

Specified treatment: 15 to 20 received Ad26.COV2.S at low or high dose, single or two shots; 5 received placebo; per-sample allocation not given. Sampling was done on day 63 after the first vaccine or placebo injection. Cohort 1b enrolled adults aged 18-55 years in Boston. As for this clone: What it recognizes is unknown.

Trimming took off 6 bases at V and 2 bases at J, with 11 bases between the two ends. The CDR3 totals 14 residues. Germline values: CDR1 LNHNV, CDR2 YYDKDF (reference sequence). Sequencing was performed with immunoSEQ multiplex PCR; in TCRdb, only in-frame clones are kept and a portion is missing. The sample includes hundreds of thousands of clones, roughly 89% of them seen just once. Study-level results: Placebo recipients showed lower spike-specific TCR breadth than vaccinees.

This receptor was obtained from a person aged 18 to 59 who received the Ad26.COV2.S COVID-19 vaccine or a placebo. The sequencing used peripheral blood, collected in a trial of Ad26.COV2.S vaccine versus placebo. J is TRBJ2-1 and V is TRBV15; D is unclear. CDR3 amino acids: CATRRSPAYNEQFF. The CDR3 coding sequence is TGTGCCACCAGGAGGAGCCCTGCCTACAATGAGCAGTTCTTC.